The subject of this entry is one T cell receptor beta chain. A read error may be the cause here, since a much bigger clone is one base away. This entry is derived from a study of regulatory T cells in long-lasting Graves disease. Library construction for TCR beta used iRepertoire HTBI primers and Arm-PCR of CDR3 regions. Each CDR3 protein gets one entry after TCRdb re-called the multiplex PCR reads with MiXCR. The data show about 420,000 distinct CDR3 sequences, about a sixth seen once. Time point in this sample: newly diagnosed GD, antithyroid drugs for less than 3 months. Scientists built the TCR library using RNA that was extracted from PBMCs. Trimming took 4 bases from V and 12 from J; bases not matched to a gene: 22. This CDR3 has 19 amino acids. The germline V gene encodes CDR1 MNHEY and CDR2 SMNVEV (reference sequence). This sample was shared with a second study, whose subject was T cells in Graves' hyperthyroidism and ophthalmopathy. That paper states: HTBI primers were the set used in a first-round RT-PCR of the TCR CDR3. The model identified upcoming ophthalmopathy a median about 7.1 months ahead of onset.

The TCR sequence derives from a woman aged 18 to 35 with Graves disease. The chain recombines TRBV27 with TRBJ2-1; 12 nucleotides line up with TRBD2. The material was peripheral blood mononuclear cells (PBMCs), obtained at new diagnosis, from a patient treated with antithyroid drugs. CDR3 nucleotides: TGTGCCAGCAGTTCCGGGCTAGCGGGAGGGTTTAATTCGGTCGATGGGCAGTTCTTC. It yields the protein CASSSGLAGGFNSVDGQFF.